This T cell receptor (beta chain) was sequenced in a study of response to subunit inactivated influenza vaccine. Study outcomes and limitations: The study's authors posited that every seasonal influenza vaccination enlists few new T cells.

Each CDR3 protein gets one entry after TCRdb re-called the RT-PCR reads with MiXCR. This sample has approximately 500,000 distinct CDR3 sequences, with 10% to 15% found just once. Germline assignment: CDR1 SGHVS and CDR2 FQNEAQ. The CDR3 length is 13 residues. The V and J ends lost 1 base and 7 bases respectively, with 11 bases between them. Note on this clonotype: Its antigen is not identified.

The sample consisted of PBMCs from blood, taken more than 35 days after vaccination. The chain has TRBV7-8 and TRBJ2-7; D gene uncertain. The TCR originated in a man in his fifties who received an inactivated influenza vaccine. CDR3 protein: CASSLVGPVEQYF. Written as DNA, the CDR3 is TGTGCCAGCAGCTTAGTTGGGCCAGTTGAGCAGTACTTC.